The next 7 T cell receptor beta chains were all read from a single sample in a study of blood T cell repertoires in COVID-19. Method: immunoSEQ multiplex PCR; TCRdb's copy keeps in-frame clones and lacks some. The sample shows about 73,000 clones, approximately 89% of them seen only once. The source material was peripheral blood. These receptors came from an elderly man with acute or convalescent COVID-19.

This clone is large within its sample. The V gene is TRBV27, the J gene TRBJ1-2; 7 nucleotides line up with TRBD1. V gave up 3 bases and J gave up 7 bases; unmatched junction bases: 14. Germline CDR1 and CDR2: MNHEY and SMNVEV (reference sequence). There are 16 residues in the CDR3. The CDR3 loop is CASSFLSLRAGGGYTF. The CDR3 coding sequence is TGTGCCAGCAGTTTTTTGTCGTTGCGGGCAGGGGGTGGCTACACCTTC.

V is TRBV6-6 and J is TRBJ2-1; 9 bases map to TRBD2. Germline V CDR1 and CDR2: MNHNY, SVGAGI (reference sequence). Trimming at V came to 5 bases and at J to 6 bases, leaving 17 bases not matched to a gene. The CDR3 loop spans 18 amino acids. The CDR3 DNA is TGTGCCAGCAGTCGTACTAGCGGGTTGTCCCTCGCTACCAATGAGCAGTTCTTC. Its translation: CASSRTSGLSLATNEQFF.

The rearrangement links TRBV5-1 to TRBJ1-2, with D tentatively TRBD1 (6 bases). The CDR3 consists of 12 residues. V gave up 1 base and J gave up 8 bases, with 9 bases separating them. Germline V gene sequence: CDR1 SGHRS, CDR2 YFSETQ. The CDR3 nucleotides read TGCGCCAGCAGCTTGACAGGGTTCGGCTACACCTTC. Translated: CASSLTGFGYTF.

The rearrangement uses TRBV11-3 and TRBJ2-3; maybe TRBD1 (5 bases). The CDR3 extends over 14 amino acids. Trimming left V 2 bases short and J 6 bases short, with 12 bases between. Per germline, CDR1 SGHNT and CDR2 YENEEA. CDR3 in amino acids: CASSLQGDRDTQYF. Here the CDR3 DNA reads TGTGCCAGCAGCTTACAGGGTGATAGGGATACGCAGTATTTT.

V and J are TRBV5-1 and TRBJ2-3; 8 bases are a match to TRBD1. The V segment lost 0 bases and the J segment 0 bases; nucleotides outside the gene matches: 6. The CDR3 is made up of 17 amino acids. CDR1 SGHRS and CDR2 YFSETQ come from the germline V gene. The DNA of the CDR3 is TGCGCCAGCAGCTTGGGCGGGACAGGAGTTAGCACAGATACGCAGTATTTT. Amino acids: CASSLGGTGVSTDTQYF.

The chain carries TRBV12-5 and TRBJ1-1; D may be TRBD1 (6 bases). CDR1 and CDR2 from the germline V gene are LGHNT and FRNRAP. V was trimmed by 1 base and J by 1 base, leaving 7 bases between them. The CDR3 spans 14 residues. The CDR3 here is CASGLETGNTEAFF. The DNA of the CDR3 is TGTGCTAGTGGTTTGGAGACAGGGAACACTGAAGCTTTCTTT.

This chain connects TRBV30 to TRBJ1-3; TRBD1 agrees at 8 bases. J lost 0 bases, V lost 2 bases, and 12 bases had no gene match. There are 18 residues in the CDR3. The germline CDR1 and CDR2 sequences are GTSNPN and SVGIG (reference sequence). The CDR3 region has the DNA TGTGCCTGGAGTTTAACCGGGACAGGCCTCCTCTCTGGAAACACCATATATTTT. This translates into CAWSLTGTGLLSGNTIYF.